This T cell receptor beta chain was recorded in a study of blood T cell repertoires in COVID-19. On the study more broadly: The United States, Italy and Spain supplied acute and convalescent COVID-19 samples. T cells, B-cell-depleted T cells, or PBMCs supplied cDNA or gDNA.

The CDR3 is 13 amino acids. The germline CDR1 and CDR2 sequences are SGHTA and FQGTGA. Trimming removed 8 bases from V and 4 bases from J; junction bases left unmatched: 6. Original methodology: Reference gene primer amplification gave nucleated cell count estimates. TCRdb's table, derived via immunoSEQ multiplex PCR, lists solely in-frame clones and lacks some. V and J calls and clone size are those listed in that table; D and trimming were worked out from the DNA. The sample contains 25,000 to 35,000 clones, roughly nine tenths of which appear only once. This clone was counted only a few times. The source material was peripheral blood. The receptor was derived from a human donor with active COVID-19. The donor label of this sample is uncertain. The V and J genes are TRBV7-3 and TRBJ2-3; TRBD2 agrees at 7 bases. The CDR3 loop is CASSSGTADTQYF. Written as DNA, the CDR3 is TGTGCCAGCTCTAGCGGTACTGCAGATACGCAGTATTTT.